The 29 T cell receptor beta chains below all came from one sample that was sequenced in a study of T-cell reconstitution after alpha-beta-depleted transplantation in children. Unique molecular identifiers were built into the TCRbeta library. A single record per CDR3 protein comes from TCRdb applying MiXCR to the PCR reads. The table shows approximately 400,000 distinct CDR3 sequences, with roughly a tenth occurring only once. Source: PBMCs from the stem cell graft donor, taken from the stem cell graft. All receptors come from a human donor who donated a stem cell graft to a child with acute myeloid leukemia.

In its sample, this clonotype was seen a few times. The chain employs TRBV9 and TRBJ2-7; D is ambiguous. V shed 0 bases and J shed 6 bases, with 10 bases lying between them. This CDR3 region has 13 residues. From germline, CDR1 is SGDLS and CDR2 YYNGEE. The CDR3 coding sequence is TGTGCCAGCAGCGTAGGTCTTCGGTCCGAGCAGTACGTC. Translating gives CASSVGLRSEQYV.

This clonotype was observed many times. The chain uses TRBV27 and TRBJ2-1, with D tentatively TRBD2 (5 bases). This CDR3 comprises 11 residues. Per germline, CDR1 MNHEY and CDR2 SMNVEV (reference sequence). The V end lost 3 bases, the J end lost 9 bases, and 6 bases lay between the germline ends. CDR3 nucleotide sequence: TGTGCCAGCAGTTTGGGAGTTGAGCAGTTCTTC. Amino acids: CASSLGVEQFF.

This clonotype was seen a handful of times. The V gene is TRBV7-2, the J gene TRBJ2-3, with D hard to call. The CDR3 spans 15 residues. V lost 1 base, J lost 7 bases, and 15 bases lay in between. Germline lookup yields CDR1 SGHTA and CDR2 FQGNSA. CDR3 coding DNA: TGTGCCAGCAGCTTAGTTGGGGATTTTCGTCATACGCAGTATTTT. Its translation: CASSLVGDFRHTQYF.

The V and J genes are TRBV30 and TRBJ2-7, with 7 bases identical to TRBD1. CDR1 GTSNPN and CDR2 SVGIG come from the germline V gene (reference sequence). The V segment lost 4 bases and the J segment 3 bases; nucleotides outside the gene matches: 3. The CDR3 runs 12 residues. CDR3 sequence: CAWTRQGYEQYF. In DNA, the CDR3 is TGTGCCTGGACCCGACAGGGCTACGAGCAGTACTTC.

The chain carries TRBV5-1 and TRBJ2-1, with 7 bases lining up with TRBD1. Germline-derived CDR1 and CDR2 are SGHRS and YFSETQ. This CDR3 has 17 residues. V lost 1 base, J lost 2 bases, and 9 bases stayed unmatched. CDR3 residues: CASSLYFTGAPYNEQFF. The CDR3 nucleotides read TGCGCCAGCAGCTTGTATTTTACAGGGGCCCCCTACAATGAGCAGTTCTTC. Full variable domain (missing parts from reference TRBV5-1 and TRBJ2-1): KAGVTQTPRYLIKTRGQQVTLSCSPISGHRSVSWYQQTPGQGLQFLFEYFSETQRNKGNFPGRFSGRQFSNSRSEMNVSTLELGDSALYLCASSLYFTGAPYNEQFFGPGTRLTVL.

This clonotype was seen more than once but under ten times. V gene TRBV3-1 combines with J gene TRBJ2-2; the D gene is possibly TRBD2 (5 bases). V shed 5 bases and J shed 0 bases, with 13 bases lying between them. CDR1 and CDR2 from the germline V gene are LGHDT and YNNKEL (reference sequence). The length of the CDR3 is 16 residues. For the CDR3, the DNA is TGTGCCAGCAGCGCGGGCAGGACTTCGAACACCGGGGAGCTGTTTTTT. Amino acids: CASSAGRTSNTGELFF.

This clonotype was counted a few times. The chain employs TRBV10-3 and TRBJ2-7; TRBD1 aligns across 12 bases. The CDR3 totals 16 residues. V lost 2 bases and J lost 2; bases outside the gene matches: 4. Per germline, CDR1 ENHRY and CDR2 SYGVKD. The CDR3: CAISEEGQGATYEQYF. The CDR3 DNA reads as TGTGCCATCAGTGAGGAGGGACAGGGGGCAACCTACGAGCAGTACTTC.

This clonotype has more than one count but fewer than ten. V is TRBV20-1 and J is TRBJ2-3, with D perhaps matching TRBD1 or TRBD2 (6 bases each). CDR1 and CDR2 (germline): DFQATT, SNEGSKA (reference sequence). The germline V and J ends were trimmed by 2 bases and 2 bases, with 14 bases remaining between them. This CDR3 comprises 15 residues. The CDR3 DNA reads TGCAGTGCTAGACCACCGGGGGCAAACACAGATACGCAGTATTTT. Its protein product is CSARPPGANTDTQYF.

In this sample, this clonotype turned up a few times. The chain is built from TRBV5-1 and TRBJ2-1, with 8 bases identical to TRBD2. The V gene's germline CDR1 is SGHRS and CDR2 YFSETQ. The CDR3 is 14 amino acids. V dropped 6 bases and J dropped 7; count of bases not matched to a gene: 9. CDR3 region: CASKLAGGLNEQFF. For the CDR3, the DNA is TGCGCCAGCAAATTGGCGGGAGGATTGAATGAGCAGTTCTTC.

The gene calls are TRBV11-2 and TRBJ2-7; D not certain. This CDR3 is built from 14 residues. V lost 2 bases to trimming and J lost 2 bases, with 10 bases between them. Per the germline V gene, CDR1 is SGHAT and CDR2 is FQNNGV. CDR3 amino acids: CASSLIRRPYEQYV. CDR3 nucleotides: TGTGCCAGCAGCTTAATTCGCAGGCCCTACGAGCAGTACGTC.

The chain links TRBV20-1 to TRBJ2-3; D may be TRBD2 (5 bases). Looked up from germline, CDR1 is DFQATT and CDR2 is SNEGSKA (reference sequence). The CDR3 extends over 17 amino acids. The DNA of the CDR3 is TGCAGCTTCCCAGTAGTGCGGCGGGTGACTGGCGCAGATACGCAGTATTTT. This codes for CSFPVVRRVTGADTQYF.

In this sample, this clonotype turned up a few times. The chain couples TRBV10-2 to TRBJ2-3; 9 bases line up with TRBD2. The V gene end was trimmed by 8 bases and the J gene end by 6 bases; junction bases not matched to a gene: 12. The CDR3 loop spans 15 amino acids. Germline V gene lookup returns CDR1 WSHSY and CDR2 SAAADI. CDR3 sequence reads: CASRLGRGGSDTQYF. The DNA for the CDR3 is TGCGCCAGCCGGCTCGGGCGGGGGGGCTCGGATACGCAGTATTTT.

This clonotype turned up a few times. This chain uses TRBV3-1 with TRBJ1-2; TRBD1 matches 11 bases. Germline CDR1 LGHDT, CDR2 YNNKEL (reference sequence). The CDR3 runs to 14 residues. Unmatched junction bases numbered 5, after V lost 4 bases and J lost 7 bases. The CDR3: CASSLGQGASGYTF. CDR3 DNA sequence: TGTGCCAGCAGCCTCGGACAGGGGGCGTCTGGCTACACCTTC.

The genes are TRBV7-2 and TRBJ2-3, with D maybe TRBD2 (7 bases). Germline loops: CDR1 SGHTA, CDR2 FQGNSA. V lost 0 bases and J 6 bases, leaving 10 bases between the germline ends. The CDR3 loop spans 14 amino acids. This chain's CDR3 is CASSLAGGHDTQYF. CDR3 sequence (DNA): TGTGCCAGCAGCTTAGCGGGGGGGCATGATACGCAGTATTTT.

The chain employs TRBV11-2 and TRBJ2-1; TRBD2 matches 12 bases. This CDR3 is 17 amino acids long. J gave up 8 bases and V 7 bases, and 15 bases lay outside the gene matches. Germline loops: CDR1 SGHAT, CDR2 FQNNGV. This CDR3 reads CASTKTSGSYWTYEQFF. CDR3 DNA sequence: TGTGCCAGCACCAAGACTAGCGGGAGTTATTGGACTTATGAGCAGTTCTTC.

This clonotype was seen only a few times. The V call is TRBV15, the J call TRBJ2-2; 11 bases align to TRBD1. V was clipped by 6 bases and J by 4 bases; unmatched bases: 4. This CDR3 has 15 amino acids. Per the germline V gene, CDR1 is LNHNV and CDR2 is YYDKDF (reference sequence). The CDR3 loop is CATRRDRGFTGELFF. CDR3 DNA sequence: TGTGCCACCAGGAGGGACAGGGGGTTCACCGGGGAGCTGTTTTTT.

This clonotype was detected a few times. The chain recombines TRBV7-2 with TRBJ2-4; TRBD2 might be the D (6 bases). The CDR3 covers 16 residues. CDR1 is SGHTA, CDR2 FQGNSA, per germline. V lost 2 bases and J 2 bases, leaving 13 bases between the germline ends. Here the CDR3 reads CASSLLAGRSKNIQYF. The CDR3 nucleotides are TGTGCCAGCAGCTTACTTGCGGGAAGATCCAAAAACATTCAGTACTTC.

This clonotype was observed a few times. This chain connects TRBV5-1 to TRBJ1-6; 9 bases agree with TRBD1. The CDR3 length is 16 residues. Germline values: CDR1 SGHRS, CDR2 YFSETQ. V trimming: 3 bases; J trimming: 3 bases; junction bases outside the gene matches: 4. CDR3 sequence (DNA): TGCGCCAGCAGCTGGACAGGGGACAACTATAATTCACCCCTCCACTTT. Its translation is CASSWTGDNYNSPLHF.

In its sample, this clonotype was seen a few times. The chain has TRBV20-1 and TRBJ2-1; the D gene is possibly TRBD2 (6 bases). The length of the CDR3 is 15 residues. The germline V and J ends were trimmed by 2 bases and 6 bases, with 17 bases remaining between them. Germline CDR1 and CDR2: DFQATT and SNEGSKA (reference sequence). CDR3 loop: CSARIVAVTFNEQFF. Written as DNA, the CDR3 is TGCAGTGCTAGAATCGTAGCGGTAACTTTCAATGAGCAGTTCTTC.

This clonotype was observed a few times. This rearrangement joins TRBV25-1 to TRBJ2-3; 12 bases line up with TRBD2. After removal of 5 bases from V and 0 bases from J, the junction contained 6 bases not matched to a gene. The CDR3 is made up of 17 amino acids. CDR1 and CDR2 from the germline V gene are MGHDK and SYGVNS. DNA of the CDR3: TGTGCCAGCAGTTCACGACTAGCGGGGGCCAGCACAGATACGCAGTATTTT. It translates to CASSSRLAGASTDTQYF. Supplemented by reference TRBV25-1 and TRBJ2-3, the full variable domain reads EADIYQTPRYLVIGTGKKITLECSQTMGHDKMYWYQQDPGMELHLIHYSYGVNSTEKGDLSSESTVSRIRTEHFPLTLESARPSHTSQYLCASSSRLAGASTDTQYFGPGTRLTVL.

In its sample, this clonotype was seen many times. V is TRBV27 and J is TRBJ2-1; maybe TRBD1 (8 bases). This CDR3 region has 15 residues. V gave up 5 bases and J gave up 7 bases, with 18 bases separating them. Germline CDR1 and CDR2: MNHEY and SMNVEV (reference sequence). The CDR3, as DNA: TGTGCCAGCAGTGCGCCCGGACAGGGAGGGAATGAGCAGTTCTTC. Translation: CASSAPGQGGNEQFF.

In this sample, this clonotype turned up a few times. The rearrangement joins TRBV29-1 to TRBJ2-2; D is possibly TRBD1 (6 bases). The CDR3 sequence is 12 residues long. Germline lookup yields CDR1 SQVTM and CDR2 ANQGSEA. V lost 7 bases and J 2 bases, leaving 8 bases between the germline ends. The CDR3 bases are TGCAGCGGGACAGTCAACACCGGGGAGCTGTTTTTT. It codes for CSGTVNTGELFF.

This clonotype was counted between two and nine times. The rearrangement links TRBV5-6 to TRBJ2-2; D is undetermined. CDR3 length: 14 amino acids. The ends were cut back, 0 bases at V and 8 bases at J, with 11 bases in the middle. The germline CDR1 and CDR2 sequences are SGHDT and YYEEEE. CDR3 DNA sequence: TGTGCCAGCAGCTTGGCCCCTCGAAAAGGGGAGCTGTTTTTT. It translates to CASSLAPRKGELFF.

CDR3 sequence: CASSINSYRLSTPGYTF. The CDR3 DNA reads TGTGCCAGCAGCATTAATTCCTATCGACTTAGCACCCCGGGCTACACCTTC. The chain links TRBV11-3 to TRBJ1-2, with D uncertain. CDR1 and CDR2 (germline): SGHNT, YENEEA. This CDR3 comprises 17 residues. Trimming took off 5 bases at V and 8 bases at J, with 27 bases between the two ends.

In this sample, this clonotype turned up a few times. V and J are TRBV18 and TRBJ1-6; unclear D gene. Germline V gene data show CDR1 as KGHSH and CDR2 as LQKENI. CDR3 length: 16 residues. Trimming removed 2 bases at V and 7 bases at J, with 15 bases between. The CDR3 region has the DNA TGTGCCAGCTCACCAGTAAACAAAGTCGGGAATTCACCCCTCCACTTT. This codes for CASSPVNKVGNSPLHF.

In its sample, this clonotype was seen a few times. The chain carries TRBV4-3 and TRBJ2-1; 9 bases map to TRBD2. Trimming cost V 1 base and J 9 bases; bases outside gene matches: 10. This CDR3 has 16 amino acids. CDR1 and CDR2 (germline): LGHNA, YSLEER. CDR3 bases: TGCGCCAGCAGCCAAGTTAGAGTTAGCGGGAGTGGTGAGCAGTTCTTC. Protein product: CASSQVRVSGSGEQFF.

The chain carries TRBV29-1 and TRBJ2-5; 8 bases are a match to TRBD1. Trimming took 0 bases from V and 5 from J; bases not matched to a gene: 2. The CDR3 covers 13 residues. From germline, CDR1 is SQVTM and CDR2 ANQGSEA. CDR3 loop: CSVEDRGLETQYF. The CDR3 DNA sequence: TGCAGCGTTGAAGACAGGGGGCTTGAGACCCAGTACTTC.

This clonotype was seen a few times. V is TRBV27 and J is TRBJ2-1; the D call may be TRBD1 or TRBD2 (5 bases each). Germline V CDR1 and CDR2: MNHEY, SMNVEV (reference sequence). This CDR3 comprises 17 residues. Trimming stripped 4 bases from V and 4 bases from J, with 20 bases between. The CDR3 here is CASSSPFTGRSYNEQFF. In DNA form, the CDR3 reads TGTGCCAGCAGTTCTCCTTTTACGGGGCGGTCGTACAATGAGCAGTTCTTC.

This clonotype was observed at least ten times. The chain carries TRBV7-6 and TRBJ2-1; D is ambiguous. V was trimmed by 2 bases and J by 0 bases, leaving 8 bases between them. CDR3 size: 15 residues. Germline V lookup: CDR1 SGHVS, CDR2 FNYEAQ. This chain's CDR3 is CASSLSVNSYNEQFF. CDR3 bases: TGTGCCAGCAGCTTATCGGTTAACTCCTACAATGAGCAGTTCTTC. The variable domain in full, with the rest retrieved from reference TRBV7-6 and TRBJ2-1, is GAGVSQSPRYKVTKRGQDVALRCDPISGHVSLYWYRQALGQGPEFLTYFNYEAQQDKSGLPNDRFSAERPEGSISTLTIQRTEQRDSAMYRCASSLSVNSYNEQFFGPGTRLTVL.